The T cell receptor (beta chain) under discussion was sequenced for a study of OX40 agonist ivuxolimab in advanced cancers. Data came from immunoSEQ multiplex PCR; TCRdb stores just in-frame clones and leaves some out. Among around 92,000 clones listed, 85% to 95% were seen once. The material was CD4+ or CD8+ T cells sorted from blood, obtained in a trial of the OX40 agonist ivuxolimab. The sequence came from an adult with an advanced solid tumor such as melanoma, head and neck, liver or kidney cancer.

CDR3 nucleotides: TGTGCCAGCTCAGCTATCCGGGACAGTATTGGCATGAACACTGAAGCTTTCTTT. It encodes CASSAIRDSIGMNTEAFF. The chain couples TRBV18 to TRBJ1-1, with 7 bases identical to TRBD1. After removal of 5 bases from V and 0 bases from J, the junction contained 15 bases not matched to a gene. The CDR3 totals 18 residues. Germline CDR1 reads KGHSH; CDR2 reads LQKENI.